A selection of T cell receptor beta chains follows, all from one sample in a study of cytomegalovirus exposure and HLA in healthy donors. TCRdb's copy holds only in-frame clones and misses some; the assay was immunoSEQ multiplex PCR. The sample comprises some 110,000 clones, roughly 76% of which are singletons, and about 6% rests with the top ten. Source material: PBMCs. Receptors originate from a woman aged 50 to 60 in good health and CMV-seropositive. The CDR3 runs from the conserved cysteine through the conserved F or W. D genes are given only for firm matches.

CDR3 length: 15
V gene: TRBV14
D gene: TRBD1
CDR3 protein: CASSYGTGHNEKLFF

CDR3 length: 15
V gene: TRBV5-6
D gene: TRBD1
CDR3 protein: CASSLTGGINQPQHF

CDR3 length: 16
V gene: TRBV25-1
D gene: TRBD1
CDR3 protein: CASSERQGVSTDTQYF

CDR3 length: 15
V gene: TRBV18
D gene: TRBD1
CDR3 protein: CASSPDRAGNSPLHF

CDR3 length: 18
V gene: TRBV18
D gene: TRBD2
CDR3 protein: CASSPSGGAGSSYNEQFF

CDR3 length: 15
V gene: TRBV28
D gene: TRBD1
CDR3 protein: CASSLSGTGSYEQYF

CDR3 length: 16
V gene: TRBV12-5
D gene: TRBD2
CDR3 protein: CASGFGGLAGYNEQFF

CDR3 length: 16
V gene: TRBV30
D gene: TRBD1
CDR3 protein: CAWSVGQGISGNTIYF

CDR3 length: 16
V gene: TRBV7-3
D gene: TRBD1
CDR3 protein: CASSLDSGQGEETQYF

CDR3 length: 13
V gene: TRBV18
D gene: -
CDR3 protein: CASSPSGGNEQFF

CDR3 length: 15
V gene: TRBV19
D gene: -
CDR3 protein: CASSTPPGTKNIQYF

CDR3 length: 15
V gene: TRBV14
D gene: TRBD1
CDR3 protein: CASSPGTGVQVTQYF

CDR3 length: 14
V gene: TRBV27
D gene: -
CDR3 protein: CASSLPRTGSTQYF

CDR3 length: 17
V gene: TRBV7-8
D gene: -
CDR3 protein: CASRQQGGVLWNTEAFF

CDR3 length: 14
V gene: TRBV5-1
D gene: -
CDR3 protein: CASSPNGDDTEAFF

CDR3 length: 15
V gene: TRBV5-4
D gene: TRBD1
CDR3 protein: CASSLGGQGRLEQYF

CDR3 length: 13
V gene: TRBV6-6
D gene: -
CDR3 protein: CASSPPLVREQFF

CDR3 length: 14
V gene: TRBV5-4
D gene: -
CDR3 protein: CASSLAGSQETQYF

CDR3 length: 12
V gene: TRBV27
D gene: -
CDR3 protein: CASSFPGYGYTF

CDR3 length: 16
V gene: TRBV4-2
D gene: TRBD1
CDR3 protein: CASSSDRGQGPDEQYF

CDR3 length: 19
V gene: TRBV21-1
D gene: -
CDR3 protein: CASSDCEHRGRRDHYGYTF

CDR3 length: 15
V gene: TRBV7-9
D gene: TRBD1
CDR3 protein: CASSPPGRGSEKLFF

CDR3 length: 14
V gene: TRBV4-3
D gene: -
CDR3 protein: CASSQVDSFHEQYF

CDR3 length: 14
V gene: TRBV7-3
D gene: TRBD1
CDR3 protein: CASSLRQGGTEAFF

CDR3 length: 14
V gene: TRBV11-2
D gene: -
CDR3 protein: CASSSYRVSYEQYF

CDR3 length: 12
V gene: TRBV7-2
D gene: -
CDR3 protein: CASSLTRETQYF

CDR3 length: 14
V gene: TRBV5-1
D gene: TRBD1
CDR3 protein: CASSFQGANTEAFF

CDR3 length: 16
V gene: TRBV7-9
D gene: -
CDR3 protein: CSSSLGSGISNQPQHF

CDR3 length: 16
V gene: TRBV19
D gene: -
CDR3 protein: CASRNRGGPMNTEAFF

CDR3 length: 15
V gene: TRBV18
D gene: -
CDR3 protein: CASSPMAVMNTEAFF

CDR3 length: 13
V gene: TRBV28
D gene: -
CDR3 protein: CASSPTLHYGYTF

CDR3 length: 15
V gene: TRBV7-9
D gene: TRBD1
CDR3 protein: CASSNRGDSFYGYTF

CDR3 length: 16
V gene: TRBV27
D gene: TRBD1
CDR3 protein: CASSSGQGGRYTEAFF

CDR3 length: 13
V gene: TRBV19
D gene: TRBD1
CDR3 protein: CATKTGSNEKLFF

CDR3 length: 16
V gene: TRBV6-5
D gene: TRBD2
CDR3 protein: CASSYFLLADYNEQFF

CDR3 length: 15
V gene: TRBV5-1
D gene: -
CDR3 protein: CASSISGTFNTEAFF

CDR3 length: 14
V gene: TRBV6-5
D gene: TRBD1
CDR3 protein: CASSLYRGNYGYTF